This T cell receptor beta chain was found in a study of T cell responses to AZD1222 COVID-19 vaccine. Of note for this clone: Its antigen is not identified.

Trimming removed 3 bases at V and 0 bases at J, with 11 bases between. The CDR3 covers 15 residues. Germline V lookup: CDR1 MDHEN, CDR2 SYDVKM. Study-wide points: Baseline seropositivity occurred in only a handful of AZD1222 recipients. Vaccine-related CD4 TCRs covered spike, predominating at 160-218 and 743-854. White British people made up most donors, females outnumbered males, and clonal diversity was possibly underestimated.

Data came from immunoSEQ multiplex PCR; TCRdb stores just in-frame clones and leaves some out. Here the sample spans some 280,000 clones, about 94% being singletons. Here the sequenced sample was peripheral blood, taken 28 days after the second AZD1222 dose. The sequence was obtained from an adult who received the AZD1222 COVID-19 vaccine. This chain connects TRBV28 to TRBJ1-1; perhaps TRBD1 as D (5 bases). Here the CDR3 DNA reads TGTGCCAGCAGTTTCTACAGGATCCTGAACACTGAAGCTTTCTTT. This encodes CASSFYRILNTEAFF. The complete variable domain, with remaining parts taken from reference TRBV28 and TRBJ1-1, reads DVKVTQSSRYLVKRTGEKVFLECVQDMDHENMFWYRQDPGLGLRLIYFSYDVKMKEKGDIPEGYSVSREKKERFSLILESASTNQTSMYLCASSFYRILNTEAFFGQGTRLTVV.